The T cell receptor beta chain described here comes from a study of cytomegalovirus exposure and HLA in healthy donors (dated by TCRdb to 2016 to 2017). Background for the entire study: An earlier analysis of roughly 630 of the donors reported about 290 Gb of sequence data and more than 90 million unique TCR beta sequences from approximately 180 million T cells. An early release that covered 640 HLA-typed donors contained approximately 320 gigabases of sequencing data and some 87 million unique TCR sequences. Of the roughly 420 genotyped donors, approximately 80% were placed in the genetic ancestry cluster associated with self-reported Caucasian donors. The study was designed to test whether signatures of past pathogen exposure could be identified by cataloging public T cell receptors. The T cell repertoires of under 700 subjects were profiled by immunosequencing and related to cytomegalovirus serostatus. In addition to the first cohort of 666 subjects, a separate validation cohort of 120 different subjects was used. To predict cytomegalovirus infection status, the study brought together high-throughput TCR immunosequencing, statistical association of individual TCRs with disease status, and machine learning. A later analysis re-analyzed previously published TCR beta repertoires from roughly 690 donors and added high-resolution HLA genotyping to study TCR occurrence patterns. Rather than using new phenotypic data, the later analysis identified candidate immune exposures from TCR beta sequences and from how often those sequences occurred across donors. In an earlier analysis of roughly 580 of the donors, high-throughput TCR beta sequencing was used to judge whether each TCR beta V gene segment behaved as functional or pseudogenic. Donor age, sex, ethnicity and CMV serostatus were compiled together with the repertoire data. A later genetic analysis took genome-wide SNP genotypes for about 55% of the roughly 700 donors and used that subset as a discovery cohort. All discovery cohort repertoires had been generated on a single sequencing platform. HLA typing included class I and class II loci at four-digit resolution. Typing coverage differed by locus: A, B, C, DRB1 and DQB1 were typed in about 629-630 donors, DQA1 in 500 to 550, DPA1 in some 610, and DPB1 in about 450. Because of strong linkage in the cohort, roughly five DR-DQ haplotypes were treated as single units for association and clustering. Among under 450 genotyped donors of the cohort, an average of around 240,000 unique TCR beta nucleotide sequences were sequenced per donor, roughly 20% of them non-productive.

This clone was observed a handful of times. The target of this receptor is not known. Base qualities are not recorded, but no much larger clone differs from it by a single base. The paper's findings and limits, for the study overall: The presence/absence analyses assumed that sequencing depth was roughly uniform across donors, and that assumption may not be true. A later genetic analysis associated a missense DCLRE1C variant with V-gene and J-gene trimming of TCR beta chains, and an independent cohort replicated the association. Linkage disequilibrium might explain the correlated functional status among segregating V segments, but an unknown experimental factor could not be excluded. It was suggested by the authors that the approach could potentially be generalized to other disease states and immunological phenotypes. In a later analysis, TCR association rates were found to vary across HLA loci, with the most associated TCRs seen for DRB1 alleles and the fewest for HLA-C alleles. Across donors, most TCR sequences were observed very rarely, whereas some public TCRs were present in many individuals. Compared with the roughly 600-donor mean, donors in an Asian-associated ancestry cluster had fewer N-insertions in productive TCRs, according to a later genetic analysis. Compared with equally common non-associated chains, HLA-associated TCR beta chains in a later analysis were more clonally expanded and had lower generation probabilities. The earlier analysis of approximately 540 of the donors excluded some 16 rarely observed V segments, including chromosome 9 orphons, because counts were too low. A few of the identified cytomegalovirus-associated TCR beta chains were confirmed in vitro to be specific for cytomegalovirus antigens. Specific HLA alleles were associated with 15,000 to 20,000 TCR beta sequences at a false discovery rate of 0.05 in a later analysis. Assigning TCR associations to individual alleles was difficult when HLA alleles, especially DR and DQ, strongly co-occurred. CMV serostatus was the only immune exposure information available for the cohort. A later analysis reported that several top co-occurrence clusters appeared linked to parvovirus B19, influenza, CMV and Epstein-Barr virus. A total of around 150 TCR beta chains were listed by the study as associated with cytomegalovirus. This cohort had only TCR beta chains sequenced, and the lack of alpha or paired-chain data limited which features could be detected. Cytomegalovirus status was reported to be diagnosed by the classifier with high specificity and sensitivity in both the original and validation cohorts. Broadly in line with IMGT annotations, most TCR beta V segments showed up in productive rearrangements about 90% or about 30% of the time in an earlier analysis of about 500 of the donors. A further reported finding was that TCR beta sequences accurately predicted the HLA-A and HLA-B alleles for most subjects in the first cohort. A cluster of highly shared sequence variants was judged likely to represent a technical artifact of the sequencing pipeline. HLA typing was unavailable for some donors at each locus, so association tests used only the typed subset. According to a later analysis, most CMV-associated TCR beta chains appeared to be HLA-restricted, and the HLA associations seemed to be driven largely by CMV exposure.

The library was built by means of the immunoSEQ multiplex PCR assay. For the multiplex PCR, a mixture combining 60 forward primers for TCR Vbeta segments and 13 reverse primers for TCR Jbeta segments was used. The CDR3 region of rearranged TCR beta genes was amplified from genomic DNA with a multiplex PCR assay. Amplified TCR beta libraries were sequenced as 87-base-pair reads on the Illumina HiSeq System. In the original analysis: A later analysis tallied around 87 million unique TCR beta chains across the 700 or so repertoires, and approximately 12 million of those chains were shared by two or more donors. To remove PCR and sequencing errors, raw reads were error-corrected and collapsed into unique sequences using a nearest-neighbor algorithm that merged closely related sequences. CDR3 sequences were aligned to IMGT reference sequences to assign V, D and J gene segments. For a sequence to be retained, at least a six-nucleotide match to both a V gene segment and a J gene segment was required. A rearrangement counted as productive if the CDR3 had no stop codons and remained in frame with V and J, and every other rearrangement counted as non-productive. CDR3 was defined according to IMGT convention as the region running from the second conserved V-encoded cysteine to the conserved J-encoded phenylalanine. Sequences without an unambiguous match to a single V gene segment were excluded from the earlier analysis of 450 to 650 of the donors. An earlier analysis of just under 600 of the donors called V segments functional above 56.7% productive rearrangements and segregating when the between-donor standard deviation exceeded 5%. A statistical classification framework was built for diagnosing cytomegalovirus status from the catalog of TCR beta chain sequences. V and J gene assignment, in a later analysis, came from comparing TCR nucleotide sequences with IMGT/GENE-DB human TR gene sequences. In a later analysis, CDR3 sequences and most-parsimonious VDJ recombination scenarios were assigned using the TCRdist pipeline. In a later analysis, each TCR beta chain was defined by its CDR3 amino acid sequence together with its V-gene family, and reads without a unique V-gene family were excluded. As a way to deal with suspected cross-contamination and a sequencing artifact, a later analysis dropped approximately 590 nucleotide sequences that were highly shared and had low generation probability. In a later analysis, a clonal expansion index for each public chain was calculated from normalized within-repertoire ranks of inferred template counts. Generation probabilities in a later analysis came from a VDJ recombination model fitted to out-of-frame rearrangements, and those results were checked against IGoR. A later analysis scored TCR-TCR, TCR-HLA and TCR-CMV co-occurrence with hypergeometric tests, applying a repertoire-size bias correction to TCR pairs. To estimate false discovery rates, a later analysis permuted the HLA or CMV assignments 20 times. In a later analysis, co-occurring TCRs were grouped using DBSCAN, and TCRdist sequence similarity was added for clustering within HLA-allele-positive subsets. Repertoires with fewer than 30,000 or more than 120,000 public chains were left out of co-occurrence clustering, as were about 5 repertoires with anomalous nucleotide sharing. TCRdb limited this immuneACCESS table to in-frame rearrangements with V and J called. A share of clones is missing; checked studies link under half to unresolved V genes, and the rest is unexplained. V and J calls plus clone size are reproduced from that table; the DNA served to infer D and trimming. The sample table records 150,000 to 200,000 clones; around 67% of these occur just once. Clones ranked in the top ten supply 3.5% to 5.5% of the sample.

The cohort was made up of 666 healthy bone marrow donors. At the time of sampling, every cohort member was nominally healthy, though immune exposures that went unrecorded were likely present. The donor tested CMV seropositive and was one of the 289 seropositive cohort members. Every donor gave a peripheral blood sample, and the peripheral blood mononuclear cells from that sample were used for TCR beta sequencing. Genomic DNA was extracted from the blood cell samples with the Qiagen DNeasy Blood Extraction Kit. This receptor was obtained from a woman under 30 in good health and CMV-seropositive. Sequences were obtained from PBMCs.

The CDR3 protein is CASGTGVGSYEQYF. The DNA sequence follows: TGTGCCAGCGGCACAGGGGTTGGGTCCTACGAGCAGTACTTC. The sequence is built from TRBV6-5 and TRBJ2-7; 7 junctional bases match TRBD1. The cysteine opens and the phenylalanine closes a CDR3 of 14 amino acids. CDR3 DNA is the only sequence kept; it has 42 bases, read in frame from the first base. Sequences MNHEY (CDR1) and SVGAGI (CDR2) are obtained from the germline V gene. After removal of 8 bases from V and 1 base from J, the junction retains 8 bases not matched to a gene.